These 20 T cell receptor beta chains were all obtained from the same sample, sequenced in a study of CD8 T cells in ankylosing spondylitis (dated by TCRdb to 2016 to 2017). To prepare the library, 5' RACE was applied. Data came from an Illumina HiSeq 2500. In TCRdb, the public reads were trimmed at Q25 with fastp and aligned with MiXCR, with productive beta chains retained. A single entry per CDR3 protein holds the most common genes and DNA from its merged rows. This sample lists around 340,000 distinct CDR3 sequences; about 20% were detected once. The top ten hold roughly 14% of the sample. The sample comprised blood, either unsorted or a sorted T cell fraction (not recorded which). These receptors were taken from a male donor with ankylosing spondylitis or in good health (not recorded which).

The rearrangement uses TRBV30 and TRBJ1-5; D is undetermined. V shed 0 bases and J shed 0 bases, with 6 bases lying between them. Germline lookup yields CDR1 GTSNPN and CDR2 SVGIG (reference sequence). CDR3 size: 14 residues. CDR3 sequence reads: CAWSVLNSNQPQHF. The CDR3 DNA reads TGTGCCTGGAGTGTACTCAATAGCAATCAGCCCCAGCATTTT. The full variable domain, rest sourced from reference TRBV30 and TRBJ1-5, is SQTIHQWPATLVQPVGSPLSLECTVEGTSNPNLYWYRQAAGRGLQLLFYSVGIGQISSEVPQNLSASRPQDRQFILSSKKLLLSDSGFYLCAWSVLNSNQPQHFGDGTRLSIL.

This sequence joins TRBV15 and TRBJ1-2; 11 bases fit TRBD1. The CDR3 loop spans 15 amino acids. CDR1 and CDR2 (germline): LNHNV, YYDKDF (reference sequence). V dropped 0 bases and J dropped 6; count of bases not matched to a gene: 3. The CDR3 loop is CATSRDGQGADGYTF. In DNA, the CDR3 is TGTGCCACCAGCAGAGATGGACAGGGGGCAGATGGCTACACCTTC.

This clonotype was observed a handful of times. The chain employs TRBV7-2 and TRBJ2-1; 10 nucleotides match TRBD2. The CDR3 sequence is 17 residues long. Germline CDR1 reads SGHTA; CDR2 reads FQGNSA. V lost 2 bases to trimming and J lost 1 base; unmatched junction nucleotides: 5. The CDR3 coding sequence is TGTGCCAGCAGCTTACCTAGCGGGGGACAATCCTACAATGAGCAGTTCTTC. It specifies CASSLPSGGQSYNEQFF.

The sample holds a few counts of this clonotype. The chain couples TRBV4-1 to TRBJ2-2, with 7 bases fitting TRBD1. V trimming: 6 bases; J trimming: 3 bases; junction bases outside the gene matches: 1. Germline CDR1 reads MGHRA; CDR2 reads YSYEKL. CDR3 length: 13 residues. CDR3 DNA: TGCGCCAGCAGTACAGGGGACACCGGGGAGCTGTTTTTT. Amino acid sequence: CASSTGDTGELFF.

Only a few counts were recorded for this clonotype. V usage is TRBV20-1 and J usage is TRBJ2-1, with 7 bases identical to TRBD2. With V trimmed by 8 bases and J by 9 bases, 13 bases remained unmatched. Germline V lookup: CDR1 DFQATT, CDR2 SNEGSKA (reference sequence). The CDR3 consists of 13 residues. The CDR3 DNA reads TGCAGTTCACAAAGGACTAGTGGGGTTGAGCAGTTCTTC. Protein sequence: CSSQRTSGVEQFF.

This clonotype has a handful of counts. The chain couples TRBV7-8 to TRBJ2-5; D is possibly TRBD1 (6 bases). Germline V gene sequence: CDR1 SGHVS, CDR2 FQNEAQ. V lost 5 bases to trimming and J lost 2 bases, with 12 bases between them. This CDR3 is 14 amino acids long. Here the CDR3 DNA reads TGTGCCAGCAGCCCTCGGGACAATCAAGAGACCCAGTACTTC. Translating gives CASSPRDNQETQYF.

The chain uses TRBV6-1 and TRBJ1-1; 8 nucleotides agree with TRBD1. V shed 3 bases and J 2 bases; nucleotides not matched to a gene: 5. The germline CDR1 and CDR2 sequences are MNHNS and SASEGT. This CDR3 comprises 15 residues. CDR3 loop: CASSETTGENTEAFF. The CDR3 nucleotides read TGTGCCAGCAGTGAGACGACAGGGGAAAACACTGAAGCTTTCTTT.

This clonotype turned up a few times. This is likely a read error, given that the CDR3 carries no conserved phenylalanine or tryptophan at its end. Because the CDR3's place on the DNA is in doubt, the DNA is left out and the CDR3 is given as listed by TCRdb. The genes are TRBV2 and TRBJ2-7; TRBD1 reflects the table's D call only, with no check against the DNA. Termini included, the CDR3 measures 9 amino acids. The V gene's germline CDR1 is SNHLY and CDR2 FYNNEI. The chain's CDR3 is CADGADRVC.

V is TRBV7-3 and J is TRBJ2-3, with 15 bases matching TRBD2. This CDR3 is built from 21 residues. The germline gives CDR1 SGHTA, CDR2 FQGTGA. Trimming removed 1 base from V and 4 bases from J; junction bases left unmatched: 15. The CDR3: CASSLIHGLAGGLTGPDTQYF. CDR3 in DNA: TGTGCCAGCAGCTTAATCCATGGACTAGCGGGGGGGCTTACCGGGCCAGATACGCAGTATTTT.

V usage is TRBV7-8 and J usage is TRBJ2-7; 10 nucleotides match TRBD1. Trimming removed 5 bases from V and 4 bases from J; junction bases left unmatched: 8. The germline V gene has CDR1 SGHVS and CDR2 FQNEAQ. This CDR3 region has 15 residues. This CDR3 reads CASSPRVGQGYEQYF. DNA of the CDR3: TGTGCCAGCAGCCCCAGGGTGGGACAGGGGTACGAGCAGTACTTC. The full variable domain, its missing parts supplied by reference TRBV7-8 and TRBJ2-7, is GAGVSQSPRYKVAKRGQDVALRCDPISGHVSLFWYQQALGQGPEFLTYFQNEAQLDKSGLPSDRFFAERPEGSVSTLKIQRTQQEDSAVYLCASSPRVGQGYEQYFGPGTRLTVT.

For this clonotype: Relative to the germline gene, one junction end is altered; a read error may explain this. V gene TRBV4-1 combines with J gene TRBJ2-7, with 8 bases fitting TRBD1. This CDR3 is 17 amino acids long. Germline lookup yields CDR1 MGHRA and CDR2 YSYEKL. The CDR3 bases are TGCGCCAGCAGCCCCCCCCTGGGACAGGACCCTTCCTACGTGCAGTACTTC. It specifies CASSPPLGQDPSYVQYF.

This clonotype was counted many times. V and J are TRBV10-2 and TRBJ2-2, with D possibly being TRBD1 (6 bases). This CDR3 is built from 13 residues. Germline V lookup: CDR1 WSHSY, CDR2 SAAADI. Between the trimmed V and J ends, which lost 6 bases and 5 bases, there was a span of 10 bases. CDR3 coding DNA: TGCGCCAGCAGCGACACAGGGACCGGGGAGCTGTTTTTT. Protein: CASSDTGTGELFF.

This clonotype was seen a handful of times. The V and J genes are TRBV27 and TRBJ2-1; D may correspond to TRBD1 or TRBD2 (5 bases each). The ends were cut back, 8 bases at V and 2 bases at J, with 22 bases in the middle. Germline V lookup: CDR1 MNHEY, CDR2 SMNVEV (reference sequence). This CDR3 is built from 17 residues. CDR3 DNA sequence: TGTGCCAGCTCCTCTTATCTCCGGGACCCAACCTACAATGAGCAGTTCTTC. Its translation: CASSSYLRDPTYNEQFF.

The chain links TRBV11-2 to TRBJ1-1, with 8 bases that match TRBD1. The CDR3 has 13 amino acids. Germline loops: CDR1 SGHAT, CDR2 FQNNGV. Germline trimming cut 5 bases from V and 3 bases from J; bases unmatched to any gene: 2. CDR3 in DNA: TGTGCCAGCAGCCCGGACAGGGACACTGAAGCTTTCTTT. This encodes CASSPDRDTEAFF.

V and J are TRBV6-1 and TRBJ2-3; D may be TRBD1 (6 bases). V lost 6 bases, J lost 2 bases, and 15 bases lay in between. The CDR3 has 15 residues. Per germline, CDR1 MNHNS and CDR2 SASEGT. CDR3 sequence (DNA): TGTGCCAGCAGCCCCGCTACAGGGTTCACAGATACGCAGTATTTT. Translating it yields CASSPATGFTDTQYF.

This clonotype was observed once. CDR3 coding DNA: TGTGCCAGCACCCCCCCCCTGGGGACTACCGACAATGAGCAGTTCTTC. Translated: CASTPPLGTTDNEQFF. The genes are TRBV7-9 and TRBJ2-1, with 7 bases fitting TRBD2. With 7 bases clipped from V and 5 bases from J, the junction kept 14 bases outside the gene matches. CDR1 SEHNR and CDR2 FQNEAQ come from the germline V gene (reference sequence). The CDR3 spans 16 residues.

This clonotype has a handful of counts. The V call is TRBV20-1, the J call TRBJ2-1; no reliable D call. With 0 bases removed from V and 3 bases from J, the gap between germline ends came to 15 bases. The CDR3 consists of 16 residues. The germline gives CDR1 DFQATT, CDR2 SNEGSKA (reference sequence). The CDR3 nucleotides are TGCAGTGCTAGAGATCTTGAGACTGGGTTCTACAATGAGCAGTTCTTC. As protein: CSARDLETGFYNEQFF.

In DNA form, the CDR3 reads TGTGCCAGCAGTTACGAGGAGGTGAACACTGAAGCTTTCTTT. It encodes CASSYEEVNTEAFF. J is TRBJ1-1 and V is TRBV6-5; D is unclear. V was cut by 2 bases and J by 0 bases, with 7 bases left in between. The CDR3 runs to 14 residues. Germline values: CDR1 MNHEY, CDR2 SVGAGI.

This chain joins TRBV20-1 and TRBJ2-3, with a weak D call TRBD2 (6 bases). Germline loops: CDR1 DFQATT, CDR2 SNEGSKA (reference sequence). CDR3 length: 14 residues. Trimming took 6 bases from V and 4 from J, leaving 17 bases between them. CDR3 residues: CSAWGGLVSDTQYF. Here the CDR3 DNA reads TGCAGTGCATGGGGAGGTCTTGTTTCAGATACGCAGTATTTT.

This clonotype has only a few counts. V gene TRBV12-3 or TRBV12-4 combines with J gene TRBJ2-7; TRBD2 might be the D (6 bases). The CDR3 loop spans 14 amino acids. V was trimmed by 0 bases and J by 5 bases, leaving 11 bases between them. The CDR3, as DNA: TGTGCCAGCAGTTTAGCCAGGGAGGAACACGAGCAGTACTTC. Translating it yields CASSLAREEHEQYF.